This T cell receptor beta chain was observed in a study of blood T cell repertoires in COVID-19. Overall study context: Acute and convalescent COVID-19 specimens originated in the United States, Italy and Spain. PBMCs, B-cell-depleted T cells, or T cells provided the cDNA or gDNA that made up the material.

As originally analysed: Quantification of nucleated cells was approximated via reference gene primer amplification. Clones were sequenced by immunoSEQ multiplex PCR, and TCRdb holds only the in-frame ones, with some missing. Clonal size and the V and J genes are those of that table, whereas D and trimming came from the DNA. The repertoire includes tens of thousands of clones, about 90% of them detected once, and 5.1% sits in the top ten. J lost 6 bases, V lost 2 bases, and 7 bases had no gene match. Germline CDR1 MDHEN, CDR2 SYDVKM. The CDR3 totals 15 residues. The chain couples TRBV28 to TRBJ2-7; 10 nucleotides agree with TRBD1. This receptor was obtained from a human donor in a cohort sampled during active COVID-19. The sample consisted of peripheral blood. CDR3 in DNA: TGTGCCAGCAGTTTACCGGGACAGGGGATGTTCGAGCAGTACTTC. This codes for CASSLPGQGMFEQYF.